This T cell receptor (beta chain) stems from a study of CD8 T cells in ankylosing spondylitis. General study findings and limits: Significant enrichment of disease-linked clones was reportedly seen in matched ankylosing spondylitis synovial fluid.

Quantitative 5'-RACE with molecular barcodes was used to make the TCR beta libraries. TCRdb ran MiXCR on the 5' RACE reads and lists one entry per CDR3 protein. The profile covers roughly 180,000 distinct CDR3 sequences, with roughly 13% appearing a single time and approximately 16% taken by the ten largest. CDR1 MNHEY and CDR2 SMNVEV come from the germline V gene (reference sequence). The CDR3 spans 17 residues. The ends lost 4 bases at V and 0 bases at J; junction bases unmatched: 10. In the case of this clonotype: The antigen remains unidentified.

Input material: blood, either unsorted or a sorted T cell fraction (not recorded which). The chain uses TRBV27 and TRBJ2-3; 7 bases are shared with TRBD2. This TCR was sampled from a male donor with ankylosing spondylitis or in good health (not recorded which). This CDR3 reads CASSSPSSGPSTDTQYF. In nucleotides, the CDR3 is TGTGCCAGCAGTTCCCCTTCTAGCGGCCCTAGCACAGATACGCAGTATTTT.